Following are 12 T cell receptor beta chains from one sample sequenced in a study of early T cells in non-severe SARS-CoV-2 infection. TCRdb passed the 5' RACE reads through MiXCR, listing each CDR3 protein once. The sample shows 75,000 to 80,000 distinct CDR3 sequences, about 11% of them seen only once. The sample was whole blood, taken at baseline. Receptors were obtained from an adult who was a healthcare worker with PCR-confirmed SARS-CoV-2 infection or an uninfected control (not recorded which).

This chain joins TRBV5-1 and TRBJ2-5; a weak D match, TRBD2 (6 bases). This CDR3 spans 17 amino acids. Trimming took off 4 bases at V and 4 bases at J, with 23 bases between the two ends. Germline V lookup: CDR1 SGHRS, CDR2 YFSETQ. CDR3 sequence reads: CASSLQTRLDGRETQYF. In DNA, the CDR3 is TGCGCCAGCAGCCTTCAAACTAGACTAGACGGTAGAGAGACCCAGTACTTC.

This clonotype showed up many times. V and J are TRBV7-2 and TRBJ2-3; D uncertain. V lost 3 bases and J 4 bases, leaving 8 bases between the germline ends. CDR1 SGHTA and CDR2 FQGNSA come from the germline V gene. CDR3 length: 13 amino acids. CDR3 nucleotide sequence: TGTGCCAGCAGCTTTCCTCTAGCAGATACGCAGTATTTT. This sequence encodes CASSFPLADTQYF.

V gene TRBV28 combines with J gene TRBJ1-2; D may be TRBD1 (6 bases). This CDR3 comprises 15 residues. Trimming stripped 4 bases from V and 8 bases from J, with 20 bases between. The germline gives CDR1 MDHEN, CDR2 SYDVKM. The CDR3 protein is CASSSVGLDRNGYTF. The DNA for the CDR3 is TGTGCCAGCAGTTCTGTCGGGCTTGACAGGAACGGCTACACCTTC.

The table lists this clonotype with a few counts. The rearrangement uses TRBV3-1 and TRBJ1-1; D is unclear. Germline values: CDR1 LGHDT, CDR2 YNNKEL (reference sequence). V was cut by 1 base and J by 1 base, with 7 bases left in between. The CDR3 spans 14 residues. The chain's CDR3 is CASSQGRTNTEAFF. For the CDR3, the DNA is TGTGCCAGCAGCCAAGGCCGGACGAACACTGAAGCTTTCTTT.

This clonotype has more than one count but fewer than ten. This chain links TRBV4-1 with TRBJ1-4; maybe TRBD1 (6 bases). This CDR3 is built from 16 residues. V was shortened by 0 bases and J by 7 bases, with 15 bases between the two germline ends. Per the germline V gene, CDR1 is MGHRA and CDR2 is YSYEKL. CDR3 loop: CASSQDTGQSAEKLFF. Here the CDR3 DNA reads TGCGCCAGCAGCCAAGATACCGGACAGTCGGCTGAAAAACTGTTTTTT.

The V and J genes are TRBV7-8 and TRBJ2-4; no clear D gene. This CDR3 has 12 residues. The V end lost 1 base, the J end lost 5 bases, and 3 bases lay between the germline ends. Per germline, CDR1 SGHVS and CDR2 FQNEAQ. The CDR3 bases are TGTGCCAGCAGCTTAGGCCAAAACATTCAGTACTTC. This sequence encodes CASSLGQNIQYF.

The chain combines TRBV12-3 or TRBV12-4 with TRBJ2-1, with D maybe TRBD2 (6 bases). V lost 6 bases and J 9 bases, leaving 15 bases between the germline ends. The CDR3 loop spans 13 amino acids. Written as DNA, the CDR3 is TGTGCCAGCAGCCCCAGGACTATCGGTGAGCAGTTCTTC. Protein product: CASSPRTIGEQFF.

The chain is built from TRBV24-1 and TRBJ1-4, with a possible D match to TRBD1 (5 bases). The V gene's germline CDR1 is KGHDR and CDR2 SFDVKD. V was shortened by 2 bases and J by 4 bases, with 16 bases between the two germline ends. The CDR3 spans 17 residues. CDR3 region: CATSDSLAAGHNEKLFF. In DNA form, the CDR3 reads TGTGCCACCAGTGATTCCCTGGCGGCAGGGCATAATGAAAAACTGTTTTTT.

V gene TRBV6-5 combines with J gene TRBJ2-6; the D gene is possibly TRBD2 (5 bases). Germline lookup yields CDR1 MNHEY and CDR2 SVGAGI. V lost 6 bases, J lost 3 bases, and 15 bases lay in between. This CDR3 contains 16 residues. The CDR3 nucleotides read TGTGCCAGCAGCCGCGAGTGGGCGGGTGGGGCCAACGTCCTGACTTTC. Amino acid sequence: CASSREWAGGANVLTF.

This clonotype came up a few times. The rearrangement uses TRBV6-9 and TRBJ1-4; TRBD1 might be the D (5 bases). The V gene lost 9 bases and the J gene lost 2 bases, with 13 bases spanning the gap. The CDR3 extends over 14 amino acids. The germline gives CDR1 MNHGY, CDR2 SVAAGI. CDR3 residues: CASPRVVTNEKLFF. The CDR3 DNA sequence: TGTGCCAGTCCCAGGGTCGTGACTAATGAAAAACTGTTTTTT.

This clonotype was counted many times. The chain has TRBV5-1 and TRBJ1-4; D not certain. The length of the CDR3 is 11 residues. V lost 2 bases and J lost 14, with 10 bases in between. Germline V lookup: CDR1 SGHRS, CDR2 YFSETQ. CDR3 loop: CASSFGGSLFF. In DNA, the CDR3 is TGCGCCAGCAGCTTCGGAGGGAGTCTGTTTTTT.

The gene calls are TRBV7-3 and TRBJ1-1, with D hard to call. CDR3 length equals 13 residues. The germline V and J ends were trimmed by 3 bases and 1 base, with 6 bases remaining between them. Per germline, CDR1 SGHTA and CDR2 FQGTGA. CDR3 amino acids: CASSLERNTEAFF. Here the CDR3 DNA reads TGTGCCAGCAGCTTGGAAAGGAACACTGAAGCTTTCTTT. Complete variable domain (other parts from reference TRBV7-3 and TRBJ1-1): GAGVSQTPSNKVTEKGKYVELRCDPISGHTALYWYRQSLGQGPEFLIYFQGTGAADDSGLPNDRFFAVRPEGSVSTLKIQRTERGDSAVYLCASSLERNTEAFFGQGTRLTVV.